The clone carrying this T cell receptor beta chain was seen a few times. This specimen comes from a study of T cells in Graves' hyperthyroidism and ophthalmopathy. RNA transcripts yielded amplified TCR beta CDR3 regions. Initially, a first-round RT-PCR of the TCR CDR3 employed the HTBI primer set. A single record per CDR3 protein comes from TCRdb applying MiXCR to the multiplex PCR reads. The data contain about 720,000 distinct CDR3 sequences, around 20% of them seen just once; the ten biggest clones take up 16%. The V gene lost 2 bases and the J gene lost 0 bases, with 10 bases spanning the gap. The CDR3 has 16 residues. Germline CDR1 is SNHLY and CDR2 is FYNNEI.

The sequence was obtained from a woman aged 45 to 65 with Graves' hyperthyroidism that later progressed to Graves' ophthalmopathy. V is TRBV2 and J is TRBJ1-4; D not resolved. Sample: blood. CDR3 DNA: TGTGCCAGCAGTGAATTGGGGATTGCAACTAATGAAAAACTGTTTTTT. It codes for CASSELGIATNEKLFF. Full variable domain (rest looked up from reference TRBV2 and TRBJ1-4): EPEVTQTPSHQVTQMGQEVILRCVPISNHLYFYWYRQILGQKVEFLVSFYNNEISEKSEIFDDQFSVERPDGSNFTLKIRSTKLEDSAMYFCASSELGIATNEKLFFGSGTQLSVL.